Shown below are 12 T cell receptor beta chains from a single sample sequenced in a study of T cells in Graves' hyperthyroidism and ophthalmopathy (dated by TCRdb to about 2019). Library prep was done by multiplex PCR. Sequencer: Illumina HiSeq 2000. TCR beta CDR3 regions were amplified from RNA transcripts. The TCR CDR3 was subjected to a first round of RT-PCR using the HTBI primer set and the Qiagen OneStep RT-PCR kit. The public reads were quality trimmed at Q25 with fastp and then assembled into clones with MiXCR by TCRdb, keeping productive beta chains. Records with the same CDR3 protein are collapsed into one entry carrying the most frequent genes and DNA. In all, the sample holds approximately 600,000 distinct CDR3 sequences, and 13% to 15% of those were seen once. The ten top clones hold roughly 6.9% of the sample. The sequenced sample was blood. The receptors were sampled from a woman under 30 with Graves' ophthalmopathy.

This clonotype was observed at least ten times. The V gene is TRBV7-3, the J gene TRBJ2-1; D tentatively reads TRBD1 or TRBD2 (6 bases each). Per the germline V gene, CDR1 is SGHTA and CDR2 is FQGTGA. The CDR3 runs 14 residues. V was cut by 0 bases and J by 4 bases, with 7 bases left in between. The DNA for the CDR3 is TGTGCCAGCAGCTTAACAGGGGGGTACAATGAGCAGTTCTTC. Protein: CASSLTGGYNEQFF.

This clonotype was seen more than once but under ten times. The V and J genes are TRBV19 and TRBJ1-2; a weak D match, TRBD1 (6 bases). The CDR3 has 14 residues. V lost 6 bases to trimming and J lost 6 bases, with 17 bases between them. Germline CDR1 LNHDA, CDR2 SQIVND (reference sequence). The chain's CDR3 is CASRRQVNKDGYTF. The CDR3 DNA sequence: TGTGCCAGTAGACGACAGGTTAACAAGGATGGCTACACCTTC.

Many counts were recorded for this clonotype. In DNA form, the CDR3 reads TGTGCCAGCACCACCTCTGGACTCGCGGTGGTTAATGAGCAGTTCTTC. Translating gives CASTTSGLAVVNEQFF. V usage is TRBV12-3 or TRBV12-4 and J usage is TRBJ2-1, with D maybe TRBD2 (5 bases). V was pared by 7 bases and J by 7 bases, with 23 bases between. The CDR3 has 16 residues.

This clonotype was recorded at least ten times. The chain links TRBV7-2 to TRBJ2-5; 7 bases map to TRBD1. The germline CDR1 and CDR2 sequences are SGHTA and FQGNSA. This CDR3 region has 16 residues. After removal of 4 bases from V and 3 bases from J, the junction contained 11 bases not matched to a gene. The CDR3 nucleotides read TGTGCCAGCAGCTCTACATATGGTACAGGGGAAGAGACCCAGTACTTC. Its translation: CASSSTYGTGEETQYF.

This clonotype appeared many times. The chain recombines TRBV2 with TRBJ2-7, with 10 nucleotides matching TRBD1. The CDR3 loop spans 15 amino acids. The J segment lost 2 bases and the V segment lost 4 bases, leaving 5 bases of the junction unmatched. The germline gives CDR1 SNHLY, CDR2 FYNNEI. CDR3 nucleotides: TGTGCCAGCAGTGTTGACAGGGGGCGGACCTACGAGCAGTACTTC. It encodes CASSVDRGRTYEQYF.

The CDR3 DNA reads as TGTGCCAGCAGTTTTGGGTGGACAGGGGGCTTGAACACTGAAGCTTTCTTT. It is translated as CASSFGWTGGLNTEAFF. The J gene is TRBJ1-1, the V gene TRBV12-3 or TRBV12-4; TRBD1 matches 11 bases. The CDR3 is made up of 17 amino acids. V dropped 3 bases and J dropped 0; count of bases not matched to a gene: 6.

V is TRBV19 and J is TRBJ1-5; D might be TRBD1 (6 bases). The CDR3 has 13 residues. CDR1 and CDR2 from the germline V gene are LNHDA and SQIVND (reference sequence). The ends were cut back, 6 bases at V and 5 bases at J, with 11 bases in the middle. The CDR3 nucleotides read TGTGCCAGTAGCCGGACAGCCGATCAGCCCCAGCATTTT. It encodes CASSRTADQPQHF.

The chain employs TRBV5-1 and TRBJ2-5, with 11 bases fitting TRBD1. The CDR3 is 14 amino acids. The V segment lost 5 bases and the J segment 4 bases; nucleotides outside the gene matches: 4. Germline-derived CDR1 and CDR2 are SGHRS and YFSETQ. CDR3 protein: CASRPGQGGETQYF. In nucleotides, the CDR3 is TGCGCCAGCAGACCGGGACAGGGGGGAGAGACCCAGTACTTC.

This clonotype was observed many times. The chain carries TRBV5-1 and TRBJ1-1; a weak D match, TRBD1 (5 bases). The CDR3 has 14 residues. CDR1 is SGHRS, CDR2 YFSETQ, per germline. Trimming removed 4 bases from V and 3 bases from J, with 13 bases in between. In DNA, the CDR3 is TGCGCCAGCAGCAAGGGAAAAGGGGACACTGAAGCTTTCTTT. Translation gives CASSKGKGDTEAFF.

The chain uses TRBV11-2 and TRBJ2-7, with 11 bases matching TRBD2. The DNA end is more similar to TRBJ2-1, so the J call may be wrong. CDR1 and CDR2 (germline): SGHAT, FQNNGV. This CDR3 is 13 amino acids long. The CDR3 DNA follows: TGTGCCAGCACGGGACTAGCGGCCTACGAGCAGTTCTTC. This translates into CASTGLAAYEQFF.

This clonotype occurred a few times. J is TRBJ2-7 and V is TRBV28; D might be TRBD1 (6 bases). Per germline, CDR1 MDHEN and CDR2 SYDVKM. The CDR3 contains 15 residues. V lost 6 bases, J lost 3 bases, and 18 bases lay in between. In DNA, the CDR3 is TGTGCCAGCAGACCTTGGGGGCAGAACCTCTACGAGCAGTACTTC. It yields the protein CASRPWGQNLYEQYF. Full variable domain (missing parts from reference TRBV28 and TRBJ2-7): DVKVTQSSRYLVKRTGEKVFLECVQDMDHENMFWYRQDPGLGLRLIYFSYDVKMKEKGDIPEGYSVSREKKERFSLILESASTNQTSMYLCASRPWGQNLYEQYFGPGTRLTVT.

This clonotype came up many times. The chain uses TRBV27 and TRBJ2-3; a weak D match, TRBD2 (6 bases). Germline CDR1 reads MNHEY; CDR2 reads SMNVEV (reference sequence). There are 16 residues in the CDR3. Trimming removed 0 bases from V and 9 bases from J, with 19 bases in between. CDR3 in amino acids: CASSLSGGYTRATQYF. CDR3 coding DNA: TGTGCCAGCAGTTTATCGGGGGGATATACTCGGGCAACGCAGTATTTT.